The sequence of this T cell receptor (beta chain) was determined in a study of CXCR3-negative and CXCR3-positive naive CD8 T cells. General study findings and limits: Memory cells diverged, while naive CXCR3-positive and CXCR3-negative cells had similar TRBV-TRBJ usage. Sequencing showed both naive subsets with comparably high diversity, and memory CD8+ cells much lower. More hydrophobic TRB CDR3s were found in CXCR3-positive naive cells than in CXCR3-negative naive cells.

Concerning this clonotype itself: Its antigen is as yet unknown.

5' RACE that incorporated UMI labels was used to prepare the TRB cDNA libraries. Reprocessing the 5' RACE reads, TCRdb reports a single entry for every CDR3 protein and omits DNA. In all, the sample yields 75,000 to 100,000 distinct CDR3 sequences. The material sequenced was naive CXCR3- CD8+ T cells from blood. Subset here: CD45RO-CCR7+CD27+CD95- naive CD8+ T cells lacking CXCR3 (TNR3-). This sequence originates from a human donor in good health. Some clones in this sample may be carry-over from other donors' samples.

CDR3 protein: CASSRGDTPYEQYF. V usage is TRBV7-2 and J usage is TRBJ2-7; the D gene TCRdb calls, TRBD1, cannot be checked with no DNA. The germline V gene encodes CDR1 SGHTA and CDR2 FQGNSA. The CDR3 length is 14 residues.